This T cell receptor beta chain was captured in a study of T cell responses to AZD1222 COVID-19 vaccine. The study, taken as a whole, reports: No repertoire was sampled before or during the peak T cell response, only after it. Spike-specific TCR repertoires showed rising breadth and depth after two AZD1222 doses.

V was trimmed by 0 bases and J by 2 bases, leaving 6 bases between them. Germline-derived CDR1 and CDR2 are SGHRS and YFSETQ. CDR3 length equals 13 residues. Analyses pooled second doses at about 4 or about 12 weeks. TCRdb keeps only in-frame clones here, not all; method: immunoSEQ multiplex PCR. The sample yields 90,000 to 150,000 clones, around 86% seen once. The count of this clone is one. What it binds is unknown. This sequence joins TRBV5-1 and TRBJ2-7; D unclear. The sequence derives from an adult who received the AZD1222 COVID-19 vaccine. This specimen consisted of peripheral blood, obtained 28 days after the second AZD1222 dose. Here the CDR3 DNA reads TGCGCCAGCAGCTTGGAGGCAGCCTACGAGCAGTACTTC. Amino acid sequence: CASSLEAAYEQYF.